This T cell receptor beta chain was captured by sequencing in a study of T cell responses to AZD1222 COVID-19 vaccine. Study findings and constraints: White British ancestry dominated among donors, who included more females, and clonal diversity was possibly underestimated.

Clones were sequenced by immunoSEQ multiplex PCR, and TCRdb holds only the in-frame ones, with some missing. The sample includes 50,000 to 65,000 clones, around 89% of them seen just once. Concerning this clone: Its specificity is unknown.

CDR3 length: 15 residues. The V gene end was trimmed by 5 bases and the J gene end by 2 bases; junction bases not matched to a gene: 8. Germline V gene lookup returns CDR1 MNHEY and CDR2 SVGAGI. The chain couples TRBV6-5 to TRBJ2-7; the match to TRBD1 covers 8 bases. The sequence came from an adult who received the AZD1222 COVID-19 vaccine. The input for sequencing was peripheral blood, taken 28 days after the second AZD1222 dose. This chain's CDR3 is CASSTTGEKAYEQYF. The CDR3 DNA sequence: TGTGCCAGCAGTACGACAGGGGAGAAGGCCTACGAGCAGTACTTC.